This T cell receptor beta chain was recovered during a study of cytomegalovirus exposure and HLA in healthy donors. Per the germline V gene, CDR1 is SGHTA and CDR2 is FQGNSA. The CDR3 consists of 14 residues. Between the trimmed V and J ends, which lost 8 bases and 4 bases, there was a span of 17 bases. The PCR had 60 Vbeta and 13 Jbeta primers. This table comes from immunoSEQ multiplex PCR, and its TCRdb copy is limited to in-frame clones, with some not included. The table lists 100,000 to 150,000 clones, roughly 70% of them singletons, with less than 4.5% in the top ten. The origin of this receptor is a man between 45 and 60 years old in good health and CMV-seropositive. Source material: PBMCs. This chain joins TRBV7-2 and TRBJ2-5; tentatively, D is TRBD2 (6 bases). CDR3 in DNA: TGTGCCAGCCAATTCCGGGGGTGGGGAGAGACCCAGTACTTC. This codes for CASQFRGWGETQYF.